One and the same sample provided the 9 T cell receptor beta chains below, sequenced in a study of technical replicates of blood from a few donors (TCRdb year 2017). Library preparation used the immunoSEQ multiplex PCR assay. TCRdb stores this immuneACCESS table with in-frame sequences only. Part of the clones is absent; in the studies checked, under half of the shortfall reflects unresolved V genes, and no reason is known for the rest. In this sample the table shows some 98,000 clones, approximately 96% of which occur a single time. The ten biggest clones cover 0.2% to 0.25% of the sample. Material: T cells isolated from PBMCs. These TCRs come from a human donor in good health.

This clone was picked up one time. The gene calls are TRBV7-6 and TRBJ1-1; 8 positions agree with TRBD1. The CDR3 is 14 amino acids. Germline V gene lookup returns CDR1 SGHVS and CDR2 FNYEAQ. Trimming removed 3 bases from V and 7 bases from J; junction bases left unmatched: 7. CDR3 sequence reads: CASSFAGGESEAFF. In DNA, the CDR3 is TGTGCCAGCAGCTTCGCAGGGGGCGAGAGTGAAGCTTTCTTT.

V and J are TRBV27 and TRBJ2-2; TRBD2 is a possible D gene (6 bases). The CDR3 is 15 residues long. Germline lookup yields CDR1 MNHEY and CDR2 SMNVEV (reference sequence). Trimming took 5 bases from V and 1 from J, leaving 11 bases between them. The chain's CDR3 is CASSRGTLNTGELFF. The CDR3 bases are TGTGCCAGCAGTCGCGGGACTCTGAACACCGGGGAGCTGTTTTTT.

This chain connects TRBV19 to TRBJ1-2; 7 bases line up with TRBD1. Trimming cost V 3 bases and J 4 bases; bases outside gene matches: 2. The CDR3 runs 13 residues. CDR1 and CDR2 from the germline V gene are LNHDA and SQIVND (reference sequence). CDR3 coding DNA: TGTGCCAGTAGTATGGGACAGACCTATGGCTACACCTTC. Its translation is CASSMGQTYGYTF.

For the CDR3, the DNA is TGTGCCAGCAGGCAAACAGGGAATATATATCAGCCCCAGCATTTT. Amino acids: CASRQTGNIYQPQHF. This chain links TRBV27 with TRBJ1-5; TRBD1 might be the D (6 bases). V gave up 6 bases and J gave up 5 bases, with 17 bases separating them. The CDR3 is 15 amino acids. Germline values: CDR1 MNHEY, CDR2 SMNVEV (reference sequence).

The genes are TRBV27 and TRBJ1-2, with 7 positions matching TRBD1. This CDR3 has 16 amino acids. Germline V gene lookup returns CDR1 MNHEY and CDR2 SMNVEV (reference sequence). The V and J ends lost 8 bases and 7 bases, in that order; junction bases with no gene match: 19. CDR3 nucleotides: TGTGCCAGCGCCCCCGGGACAGCAATTGCTTTCTCTGGCTACACCTTC. It specifies CASAPGTAIAFSGYTF.

This sequence joins TRBV5-1 and TRBJ2-2, with TRBD2 identical over 7 bases. This CDR3 is 21 amino acids long. The ends lost 1 base at V and 0 bases at J; junction bases unmatched: 18. Germline CDR1 is SGHRS and CDR2 is YFSETQ. DNA for the CDR3: TGCGCCAGCAGCTTGTATGGCGGGAGTAGGTCCCCCGTTTCGAACACCGGGGAGCTGTTTTTT. Its translation: CASSLYGGSRSPVSNTGELFF. The full variable domain, completed using reference TRBV5-1 and TRBJ2-2, is KAGVTQTPRYLIKTRGQQVTLSCSPISGHRSVSWYQQTPGQGLQFLFEYFSETQRNKGNFPGRFSGRQFSNSRSEMNVSTLELGDSALYLCASSLYGGSRSPVSNTGELFFGEGSRLTVL.

The rearrangement joins TRBV4-1 to TRBJ2-1; D not certain. The CDR3 is 11 amino acids. Germline V gene lookup returns CDR1 MGHRA and CDR2 YSYEKL. The germline V and J ends were trimmed by 1 base and 8 bases, with 3 bases remaining between them. CDR3 in amino acids: CASSQVDEQFF. In DNA form, the CDR3 reads TGCGCCAGCAGCCAAGTCGATGAGCAGTTCTTC.

This chain joins TRBV15 and TRBJ1-5; D gene unclear. Germline V gene lookup returns CDR1 LNHNV and CDR2 YYDKDF (reference sequence). CDR3 length: 13 amino acids. The ends were cut back, 6 bases at V and 5 bases at J, with 11 bases in the middle. The DNA for the CDR3 is TGTGCCACCAGGGCATTAAGCGATCAGCCCCAGCATTTT. Amino acids: CATRALSDQPQHF.

The chain combines TRBV27 with TRBJ1-6; D is unclear. The CDR3 runs 15 residues. Per the germline V gene, CDR1 is MNHEY and CDR2 is SMNVEV (reference sequence). Between the trimmed V and J ends, which lost 2 bases and 7 bases, there was a span of 12 bases. The CDR3 is CASSLQTRGNSPLHF. The CDR3 DNA reads TGTGCCAGCAGTTTACAAACCAGAGGGAATTCACCCCTCCACTTT.